The 22 T cell receptor beta chains below were found in one sample sequenced in a study of shared clonotypes between healthy human individuals. Libraries were prepared by immunoSEQ multiplex PCR; TCRdb keeps only in-frame clonotypes and omits some of them. In the table there are about 2,500,000 clones, around nine tenths of which are singletons. The sample comprised naive CD4+ T cells sorted from blood. Subset indicated: CD45RA+ positively selected. These receptors originate from a man between 18 and 29 years old in good health.

The chain joins TRBV5-1 to TRBJ1-4; a weak D match, TRBD1 (6 bases). The CDR3 runs 15 residues. V lost 0 bases and J lost 7, with 13 bases in between. Germline CDR1 and CDR2: SGHRS and YFSETQ. CDR3 amino acids: CASSLGSGDTEKLFF. The DNA of the CDR3 is TGCGCCAGCAGCTTGGGCTCAGGGGACACTGAAAAACTGTTTTTT.

V usage is TRBV10-3 and J usage is TRBJ1-2, with 9 bases aligning to TRBD1. This CDR3 is 12 amino acids long. J was trimmed by 8 bases and V by 10 bases; bases with no gene match: 8. CDR1 is ENHRY, CDR2 SYGVKD, per germline. CDR3 nucleotides: TGTGCCAGCTTAGGGACAGGGTGGGGCTACACCTTC. Translation: CASLGTGWGYTF.

This clone turned up a few times. This sequence joins TRBV5-1 and TRBJ1-1; no clear D gene. V was clipped by 5 bases and J by 2 bases, with 10 bases between them. This CDR3 has 13 amino acids. Germline CDR1 is SGHRS and CDR2 is YFSETQ. CDR3 in amino acids: CASSEASNTEAFF. The CDR3 nucleotides are TGCGCCAGCAGTGAAGCCAGCAACACTGAAGCTTTCTTT.

This chain joins TRBV6-1 and TRBJ1-5; D not resolved. This CDR3 is 14 amino acids long. V lost 1 base and J lost 5, with 9 bases in between. CDR1 is MNHNS, CDR2 SASEGT, per germline. CDR3 sequence: CASSEVSRDQPQHF. The CDR3 nucleotides read TGTGCCAGCAGTGAAGTCAGTCGAGATCAGCCCCAGCATTTT.

The chain's CDR3 is CASRGTGAREKLFF. The DNA for the CDR3 is TGCGCCAGCAGGGGCACAGGGGCGCGAGAAAAACTGTTTTTT. V and J are TRBV10-2 and TRBJ1-4; 7 bases fit TRBD1. After removal of 6 bases from V and 8 bases from J, the junction contained 9 bases not matched to a gene. CDR3 length: 14 amino acids. Looked up from germline, CDR1 is WSHSY and CDR2 is SAAADI.

This clone has just a few counts. The rearrangement links TRBV6-4 to TRBJ1-1, with TRBD1 as a possible D gene (6 bases). The CDR3 runs 14 residues. Germline lookup yields CDR1 MRHNA and CDR2 SNTAGT. V lost 6 bases and J 0 bases, leaving 11 bases between the germline ends. The CDR3 nucleotides read TGTGCCAGCAGCGCCACAGGGTTGAACACTGAAGCTTTCTTT. It encodes CASSATGLNTEAFF.

The chain joins TRBV2 to TRBJ1-2, with D maybe TRBD1 (5 bases). Trimming pared 6 bases from V and 2 bases from J, leaving 13 bases between. Germline CDR1 reads SNHLY; CDR2 reads FYNNEI. This CDR3 spans 14 amino acids. CDR3 coding DNA: TGTGCCAGCAGCGCAGGGCGAGTCAACTATGGCTACACCTTC. This gives the protein CASSAGRVNYGYTF.

The chain joins TRBV19 to TRBJ2-7; TRBD1 aligns across 11 bases. Germline loops: CDR1 LNHDA, CDR2 SQIVND (reference sequence). CDR3 size: 16 residues. V was clipped by 4 bases and J by 2 bases; unmatched bases: 7. CDR3 amino acids: CASSTASGQGAYEQYF. DNA of the CDR3: TGTGCCAGTAGTACGGCATCGGGACAGGGGGCCTACGAGCAGTACTTC. The full variable domain, rest sourced from reference TRBV19 and TRBJ2-7, is DGGITQSPKYLFRKEGQNVTLSCEQNLNHDAMYWYRQDPGQGLRLIYYSQIVNDFQKGDIAEGYSVSREKKESFPLTVTSAQKNPTAFYLCASSTASGQGAYEQYFGPGTRLTVT.

V usage is TRBV5-1 and J usage is TRBJ2-7, with 12 bases lining up with TRBD1. The trim removed 3 bases at V and 6 bases at J, leaving 7 bases unmatched. Germline V gene data show CDR1 as SGHRS and CDR2 as YFSETQ. This CDR3 is 15 amino acids long. This CDR3 reads CASSSPGQGAGEQYF. The CDR3 DNA reads as TGCGCCAGCAGCTCCCCGGGACAGGGGGCTGGCGAGCAGTACTTC.

CDR3 bases: TGTGCCAGCAGCCAAGCGGCTGGCAGGGTGCCTGAAAAACTGTTTTTT. It specifies CASSQAAGRVPEKLFF. This sequence joins TRBV14 and TRBJ1-4; D is possibly TRBD1 (5 bases). The CDR3 runs 16 residues. Trimming left V 1 base short and J 7 bases short, with 16 bases between. Germline CDR1 and CDR2: SGHDN and FVKESK.

This clone showed up just once. J is TRBJ2-3 and V is TRBV11-2, with D perhaps matching TRBD1 or TRBD2 (6 bases each). This CDR3 comprises 15 residues. From germline, CDR1 is SGHAT and CDR2 FQNNGV. Trimming left V 3 bases short and J 5 bases short, with 15 bases between. The CDR3 coding sequence is TGTGCCAGCAGCTTGGGGGGCACCACCCTAGATACGCAGTATTTT. Its translation: CASSLGGTTLDTQYF.

The chain couples TRBV2 to TRBJ2-1, with TRBD1 as a possible D gene (6 bases). This CDR3 spans 15 amino acids. V lost 5 bases and J 0 bases, leaving 11 bases between the germline ends. The germline gives CDR1 SNHLY, CDR2 FYNNEI. The CDR3 DNA sequence: TGTGCCAGCAGTTACAGGGAAGTCTCCTACAATGAGCAGTTCTTC. Its protein is CASSYREVSYNEQFF.

This rearrangement joins TRBV28 to TRBJ1-5, with a tentative D call TRBD1 (5 bases). CDR3 length: 15 amino acids. The germline V gene has CDR1 MDHEN and CDR2 SYDVKM. Deletions cut 8 bases from V and 2 bases from J, with 16 bases between. CDR3 DNA sequence: TGTGCCAGCCGCACCCCAGGGACGGGCAATCAGCCCCAGCATTTT. It is translated as CASRTPGTGNQPQHF.

The chain employs TRBV27 and TRBJ2-2, with 8 bases aligning to TRBD1. CDR1 is MNHEY, CDR2 SMNVEV, per germline (reference sequence). Trimming removed 1 base from V and 6 bases from J; junction bases left unmatched: 10. The CDR3 consists of 17 residues. The CDR3: CASSLYGGQGSAGELFF. The CDR3 DNA reads as TGTGCCAGCAGTTTATATGGCGGACAGGGCAGCGCCGGGGAGCTGTTTTTT.

The chain's CDR3 is CASSPYRVDGELFF. The CDR3 coding sequence is TGTGCCAGCAGCCCCTACAGGGTTGACGGGGAGCTGTTTTTT. The chain joins TRBV7-9 to TRBJ2-2; perhaps TRBD1 as D (6 bases). The CDR3 totals 14 residues. Germline CDR1 and CDR2: SEHNR and FQNEAQ (reference sequence). V lost 5 bases and J lost 7, with 14 bases in between.

CDR3 residues: CASSSTTYSNQPQHF. In DNA, the CDR3 is TGTGCCAGCAGCTCAACGACTTATAGCAATCAGCCCCAGCATTTT. This rearrangement joins TRBV5-6 to TRBJ1-5; D remains ambiguous. The CDR3 covers 15 residues. Germline CDR1 is SGHDT and CDR2 is YYEEEE. V was trimmed by 3 bases and J by 0 bases, leaving 10 bases between them.

The V call is TRBV5-1, the J call TRBJ1-6; 7 nucleotides agree with TRBD1. V shed 4 bases, J shed 5 bases, and the junction held 6 bases outside the gene matches. The CDR3 sequence is 15 residues long. CDR1 and CDR2 (germline): SGHRS, YFSETQ. The CDR3 DNA reads TGCGCCAGCAGCCCCTGGGGGACAGATAATTCACCCCTCCACTTT. The encoded protein is CASSPWGTDNSPLHF. Filled out from reference TRBV5-1 and TRBJ1-6, the complete variable domain reads KAGVTQTPRYLIKTRGQQVTLSCSPISGHRSVSWYQQTPGQGLQFLFEYFSETQRNKGNFPGRFSGRQFSNSRSEMNVSTLELGDSALYLCASSPWGTDNSPLHFGNGTRLTVT.

The chain combines TRBV2 with TRBJ2-7; TRBD2 is a possible D gene (5 bases). This CDR3 has 13 amino acids. Between the trimmed V and J ends, which lost 1 base and 3 bases, there was a span of 7 bases. CDR1 is SNHLY and CDR2 is FYNNEI in the germline V gene. The CDR3 DNA is TGTGCCAGCAGTGAAGTACTAGTCTACGAGCAGTACTTC. It encodes CASSEVLVYEQYF.

The chain couples TRBV5-1 to TRBJ1-1, with D perhaps TRBD1 (6 bases). The CDR3 sequence is 15 residues long. Trimming cost V 4 bases and J 0 bases, with 13 bases left between them. Germline values: CDR1 SGHRS, CDR2 YFSETQ. The CDR3 DNA sequence: TGCGCCAGCAGCCAAGGGACAACTATGAACACTGAAGCTTTCTTT. Protein product: CASSQGTTMNTEAFF.

J is TRBJ2-7 and V is TRBV5-1; 8 bases map to TRBD1. The V gene's germline CDR1 is SGHRS and CDR2 YFSETQ. The CDR3 has 17 residues. J gave up 1 base and V 4 bases, and 13 bases lay outside the gene matches. In DNA, the CDR3 is TGCGCCAGCAGCAGACCCCCCGGACAGGGATTTTCCTACGAGCAGTACTTC. Protein: CASSRPPGQGFSYEQYF.

The chain joins TRBV2 to TRBJ1-6; 9 positions match TRBD1. Trimming removed 6 bases from V and 13 bases from J; junction bases left unmatched: 10. The germline V gene encodes CDR1 SNHLY and CDR2 FYNNEI. CDR3 length: 14 residues. Here the CDR3 reads CASRGQGEGSPLHF. CDR3 coding DNA: TGTGCCAGCAGGGGACAGGGAGAGGGGTCCCCCCTCCACTTT.

This clone came up a few times. The chain links TRBV16 to TRBJ1-1; D not resolved. Germline values: CDR1 KGHSY, CDR2 FQNENV. The CDR3 loop spans 15 amino acids. Trimming pared 0 bases from V and 4 bases from J, leaving 12 bases between. The CDR3 DNA reads TGTGCCAGCAGCCAATCGTCCCCAGGCCTCACTGAAGCTTTCTTT. Translation gives CASSQSSPGLTEAFF.